This paragraph reports one T cell receptor beta chain. A junction end diverges from the germline sequence, so it may reflect a read error. The sample originates from a study of blood T cells in healthy people across ages. Ranging in age from about 6 to 90, the donors were healthy Caucasian individuals from Russia. This CDR3 is built from 15 residues. CDR1 and CDR2 (germline): SGDLS, YYNGEE. The use of a sample-barcoded 5' primer and a J-beta primer mix characterized a second PCR of about 7 to 12 cycles. The template-switch adaptor, which had 12 random nucleotides, put a tag on each cDNA molecule. There were at least 2.5 million CDR3-containing paired-end reads obtained from each sample. TCRdb re-called the 5' RACE reads through MiXCR, storing one row per CDR3 protein. The table has approximately 730,000 distinct CDR3 sequences, approximately 55% seen once.

The source material was blood. The sequence derives from a man older than 75 in good health. The chain has TRBV9 and TRBJ2-3; no clear D gene. CDR3 loop: CASNVDGLPTDTQYF. CDR3 nucleotides: TGTGCCAGCAACGTAGATGGGCTACCCACAGATACGCAGTATTTT.